The clone carrying this T cell receptor (beta chain) was seen a handful of times. Its cognate antigen is unknown. This specimen comes from a study of naive and memory T cell subsets. The study's findings and limits: Naive repertoires, especially CD8, held a few larger clonotypes, possibly memory cells re-expressing CD45RA. In naive cells, over 95% of TCR sequences were seen only once.

An equimolar mix of two oligonucleotides served as the beta constant-region primer for TRBC1 and TRBC2. Nested alpha and beta constant-region primers with the SP2 primer drove four PCR rounds on ligated cDNA. Each CDR3 protein gets one entry after TCRdb re-called the UMI-ligation and nested PCR reads with MiXCR. The sample contains more than 120,000 distinct CDR3 sequences, more than 15% of which appear only once. Germline loops: CDR1 LGHDT, CDR2 YNNKEL (reference sequence). V shed 6 bases and J shed 0 bases, with 22 bases lying between them. The CDR3 covers 18 residues. The rearrangement links TRBV3-1 to TRBJ2-3, with a possible D match to TRBD2 (5 bases). Sequencing was performed on naive CD8+ T cells from blood. The clonotype comes from a human donor in good health. CDR3 in amino acids: CASRPSILGSASTDTQYF. CDR3 sequence (DNA): TGTGCCAGCAGGCCAAGTATTCTGGGTAGCGCCAGCACAGATACGCAGTATTTT.